This T cell receptor beta chain was found in a study of blood T cells in healthy people across ages. Using a J-beta primer mix together with a sample-barcoded 5' primer, a second PCR was run for roughly 7 to 12 cycles. Each single sample gave us at least 2.5 million CDR3-containing paired-end reads. TCRdb re-derived calls from the 5' RACE reads in MiXCR, one entry per CDR3 protein. Found here are 1.5 million to 2 million distinct CDR3 sequences, about 39% of them singletons; the top ten hold under 25%. This clonotype has just a few counts. The TCR sequence derives from a human donor in good health. Sequencing used blood.

The CDR3 region has the DNA TGTGCCAGCGGATTGCTAGGGCAGTACAGCTCCTACGAGCAGTACTTC. Translating it yields CASGLLGQYSSYEQYF. The chain joins TRBV28 to TRBJ2-7; D is unresolved. CDR1 and CDR2 from the germline V gene are MDHEN and SYDVKM. V lost 8 bases, J lost 0 bases, and 20 bases lay in between. The CDR3 has 16 residues.